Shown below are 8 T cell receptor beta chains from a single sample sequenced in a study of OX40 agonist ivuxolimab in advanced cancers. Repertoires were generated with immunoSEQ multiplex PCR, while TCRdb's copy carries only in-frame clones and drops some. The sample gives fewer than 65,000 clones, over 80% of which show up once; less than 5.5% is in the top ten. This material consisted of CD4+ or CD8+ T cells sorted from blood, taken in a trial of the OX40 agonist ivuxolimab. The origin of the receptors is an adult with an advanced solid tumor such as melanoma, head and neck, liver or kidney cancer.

As DNA, the CDR3 is TGTGCCAGCACTAAGACGCCCGGACAGGTTAACTCTGGGGCCAACGTCCTGACTTTC. Translation gives CASTKTPGQVNSGANVLTF. The rearrangement joins TRBV7-2 to TRBJ2-6, with 7 bases fitting TRBD1. This CDR3 is 19 amino acids long. Germline assignment: CDR1 SGHTA and CDR2 FQGNSA. V was clipped by 7 bases and J by 0 bases; unmatched bases: 15.

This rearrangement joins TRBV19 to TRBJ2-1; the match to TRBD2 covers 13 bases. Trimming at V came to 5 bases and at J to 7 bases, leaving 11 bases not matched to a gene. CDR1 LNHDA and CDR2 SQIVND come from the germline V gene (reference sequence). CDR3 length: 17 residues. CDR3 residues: CASSRTGLAGERNEQFF. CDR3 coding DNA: TGTGCCAGTAGTCGGACCGGACTAGCGGGAGAGCGGAATGAGCAGTTCTTC.

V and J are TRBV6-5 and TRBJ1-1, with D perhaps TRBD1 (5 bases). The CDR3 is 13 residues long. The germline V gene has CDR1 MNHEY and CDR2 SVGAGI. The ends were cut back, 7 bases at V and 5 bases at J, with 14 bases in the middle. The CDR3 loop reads CASTTPGRTEAFF. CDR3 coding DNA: TGTGCCAGCACCACGCCAGGGCGGACTGAAGCTTTCTTT.

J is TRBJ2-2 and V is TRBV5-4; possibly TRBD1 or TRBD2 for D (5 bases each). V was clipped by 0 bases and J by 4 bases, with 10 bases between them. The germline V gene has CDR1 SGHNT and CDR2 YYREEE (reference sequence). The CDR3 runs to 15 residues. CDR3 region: CASSLARDATGELFF. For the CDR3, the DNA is TGTGCCAGCAGCTTGGCCCGGGACGCCACCGGGGAGCTGTTTTTT.

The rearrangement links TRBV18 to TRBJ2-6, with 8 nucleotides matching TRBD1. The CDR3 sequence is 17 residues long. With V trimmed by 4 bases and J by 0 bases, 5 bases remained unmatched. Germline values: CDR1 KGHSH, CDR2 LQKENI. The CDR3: CASSRDRLLSGANVLTF. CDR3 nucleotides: TGTGCCAGCTCACGGGACAGGTTACTCTCTGGGGCCAACGTCCTGACTTTC.

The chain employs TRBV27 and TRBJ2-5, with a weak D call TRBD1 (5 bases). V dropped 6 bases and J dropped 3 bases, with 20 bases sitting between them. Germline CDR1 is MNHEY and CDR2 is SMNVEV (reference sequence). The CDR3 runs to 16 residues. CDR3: CASSLPDTFKEETQYF. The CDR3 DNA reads TGTGCCAGCAGCCTTCCGGACACGTTCAAGGAAGAGACCCAGTACTTC.

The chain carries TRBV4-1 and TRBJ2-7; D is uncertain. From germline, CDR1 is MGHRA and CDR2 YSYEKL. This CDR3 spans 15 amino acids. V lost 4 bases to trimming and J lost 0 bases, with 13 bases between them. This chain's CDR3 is CASSRAKGNSYEQYF. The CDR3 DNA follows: TGCGCCAGCAGCCGCGCTAAGGGAAACTCCTACGAGCAGTACTTC.

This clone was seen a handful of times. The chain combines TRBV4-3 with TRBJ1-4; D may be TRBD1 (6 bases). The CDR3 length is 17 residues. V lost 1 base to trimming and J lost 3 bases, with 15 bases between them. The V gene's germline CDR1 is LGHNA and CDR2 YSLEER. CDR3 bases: TGCGCCAGCAGCCAAGGGTCTGCGGGGGCGGCTAATGAAAAACTGTTTTTT. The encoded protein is CASSQGSAGAANEKLFF.